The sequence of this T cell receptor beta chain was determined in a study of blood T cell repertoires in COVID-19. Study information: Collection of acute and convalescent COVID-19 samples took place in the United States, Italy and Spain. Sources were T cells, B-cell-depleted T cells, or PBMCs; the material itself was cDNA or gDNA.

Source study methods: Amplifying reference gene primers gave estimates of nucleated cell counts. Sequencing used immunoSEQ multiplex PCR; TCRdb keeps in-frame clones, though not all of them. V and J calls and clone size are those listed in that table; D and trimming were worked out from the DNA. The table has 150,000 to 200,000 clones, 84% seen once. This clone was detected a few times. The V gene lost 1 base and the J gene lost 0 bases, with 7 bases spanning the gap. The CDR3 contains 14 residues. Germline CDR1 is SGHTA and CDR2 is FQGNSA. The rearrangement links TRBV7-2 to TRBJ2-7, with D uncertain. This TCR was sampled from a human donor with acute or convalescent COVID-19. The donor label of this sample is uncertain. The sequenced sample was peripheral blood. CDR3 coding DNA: TGTGCCAGCAGCTTAGGGTCTAGCTCCTACGAGCAGTACTTC. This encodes CASSLGSSSYEQYF.